What follows are 25 T cell receptor beta chains derived from one specimen sequenced in a study of blood T cell repertoires in COVID-19 (dated by TCRdb to 2018 to 2020). Library preparation employed the immunoSEQ multiplex PCR assay. The source is immuneACCESS, and TCRdb retained only in-frame sequences with V and J called. Part of the clones is not carried over; for the studies checked, unresolved V genes explain less than half of this, and the remainder is unexplained. This sample is represented by 250,000 to 300,000 clones; 90% of them were singletons. In total, the top ten clones hold 2.1% of the sample. The sequencing sample was made of peripheral blood. Every receptor here comes from a woman aged 55 to 70 with COVID-19, enrolled during active disease.

The chain carries TRBV13 and TRBJ1-3; 8 bases agree with TRBD1. V was pared by 4 bases and J by 4 bases, with 6 bases of the junction left unmatched. The CDR3 contains 15 residues. Germline V gene data show CDR1 as PRHDT and CDR2 as FYEKMQ (reference sequence). CDR3: CASSSLTGVGNTIYF. CDR3 in DNA: TGTGCCAGCAGCTCCCTGACAGGGGTGGGAAACACCATATATTTT.

V usage is TRBV6-1 and J usage is TRBJ1-2, with D possibly being TRBD1 (6 bases). The CDR3 sequence is 16 residues long. Germline assignment: CDR1 MNHNS and CDR2 SASEGT. Trimming cost V 5 bases and J 0 bases, with 16 bases left between them. CDR3 in amino acids: CASSQGQGTSNYGYTF. CDR3 nucleotides: TGTGCCAGCAGTCAAGGTCAGGGGACCTCTAACTATGGCTACACCTTC.

This chain connects TRBV7-3 to TRBJ2-3; 7 nucleotides match TRBD2. This CDR3 spans 14 amino acids. The trim removed 4 bases at V and 0 bases at J, leaving 1 base unmatched. From germline, CDR1 is SGHTA and CDR2 FQGTGA. CDR3 sequence: CASSSGLSTDTQYF. CDR3 DNA: TGTGCCAGCAGCTCGGGACTAAGCACAGATACGCAGTATTTT. The full variable domain, with the rest looked up from reference TRBV7-3 and TRBJ2-3, is GAGVSQTPSNKVTEKGKYVELRCDPISGHTALYWYRQSLGQGPEFLIYFQGTGAADDSGLPNDRFFAVRPEGSVSTLKIQRTERGDSAVYLCASSSGLSTDTQYFGPGTRLTVL.

The chain has TRBV7-2 and TRBJ1-1, with TRBD1 matching 9 bases. Losses at the gene ends were 3 bases for V and 3 bases for J; bases not matched to a gene: 2. This CDR3 comprises 14 residues. Germline assignment: CDR1 SGHTA and CDR2 FQGNSA. CDR3 residues: CASSFRTGDTEAFF. As DNA, the CDR3 is TGTGCCAGCAGCTTCAGGACAGGGGACACTGAAGCTTTCTTT.

This chain joins TRBV11-2 and TRBJ1-6; 7 positions agree with TRBD1. Germline assignment: CDR1 SGHAT and CDR2 FQNNGV. Losses at the gene ends were 0 bases for V and 1 base for J; bases not matched to a gene: 9. The CDR3 contains 19 residues. CDR3 in amino acids: CASSLDWTGYNSYNSPLHF. CDR3 in DNA: TGTGCCAGCAGCTTAGATTGGACAGGCTATAATTCCTATAATTCACCCCTCCACTTT.

The V call is TRBV12-3 or TRBV12-4, the J call TRBJ2-4, with D possibly TRBD2 on 6 matching bases. This CDR3 is 12 amino acids long. Trimming pared 10 bases from V and 2 bases from J, leaving 9 bases between. In DNA form, the CDR3 reads TGTGCCACGGGGGAAACCAAAAACATTCAGTACTTC. Protein product: CATGETKNIQYF.

J is TRBJ2-1 and V is TRBV30, with D possibly being TRBD2 (7 bases). Trimming shortened V by 2 bases and J by 6 bases, and 14 bases separated the two germline ends. The germline V gene has CDR1 GTSNPN and CDR2 SVGIG (reference sequence). There are 14 residues in the CDR3. CDR3 loop: CAWSRRGGSNEQFF. The CDR3, as DNA: TGTGCCTGGAGTAGGAGGGGGGGAAGCAATGAGCAGTTCTTC.

The rearrangement joins TRBV30 to TRBJ2-3, with 8 nucleotides matching TRBD2. Germline V gives CDR1 GTSNPN, CDR2 SVGIG (reference sequence). V shed 5 bases, J shed 5 bases, and the junction held 9 bases outside the gene matches. This CDR3 spans 14 amino acids. CDR3 sequence reads: CAWGPSGGVDTQYF. In nucleotides, the CDR3 is TGTGCCTGGGGACCTTCCGGGGGGGTAGATACGCAGTATTTT.

The chain uses TRBV19 and TRBJ2-2; 12 bases line up with TRBD2. V gave up 5 bases and J gave up 3 bases; unmatched junction bases: 4. The CDR3 loop spans 16 amino acids. CDR1 LNHDA and CDR2 SQIVND come from the germline V gene (reference sequence). CDR3 DNA sequence: TGTGCCAGTAGTTCCGGGACTAGCGGGTACACCGGGGAGCTGTTTTTT. This codes for CASSSGTSGYTGELFF.

This clone was picked up a small number of times. The V gene is TRBV6-6, the J gene TRBJ1-2; D is possibly TRBD1 (6 bases). Trimming left V 2 bases short and J 6 bases short, with 16 bases between. This CDR3 region has 15 residues. From germline, CDR1 is MNHNY and CDR2 SVGAGI (reference sequence). CDR3 sequence (DNA): TGTGCCAGCAGTTACGAGGGGGGGTTCTCGGATGGCTACACCTTC. Protein: CASSYEGGFSDGYTF.

V is TRBV19 and J is TRBJ2-3; 12 positions agree with TRBD2. The V segment lost 6 bases and the J segment 3 bases; nucleotides outside the gene matches: 1. CDR3 length: 14 residues. Germline V CDR1 and CDR2: LNHDA, SQIVND (reference sequence). The CDR3 spells CASSTSGGTDTQYF. The CDR3, as DNA: TGTGCCAGTAGCACTAGCGGGGGGACAGATACGCAGTATTTT.

This clone appeared once. This rearrangement joins TRBV7-2 to TRBJ2-2; TRBD2 matches 10 bases. Trimming at V came to 2 bases and at J to 0 bases, leaving 6 bases not matched to a gene. This CDR3 is built from 18 residues. Germline CDR1 is SGHTA and CDR2 is FQGNSA. CDR3 sequence: CASSLFPSGGPNTGELFF. As DNA, the CDR3 is TGTGCCAGCAGCTTATTCCCTAGCGGGGGACCGAACACCGGGGAGCTGTTTTTT.

The CDR3 region has the DNA TGTGCCAGTAGTTTAAGGGGTGGATACAATGAGCAGTTCTTC. Its translation is CASSLRGGYNEQFF. This chain joins TRBV19 and TRBJ2-1; perhaps TRBD1 as D (5 bases). The V gene lost 5 bases and the J gene lost 4 bases, with 12 bases spanning the gap. The CDR3 extends over 14 amino acids. CDR1 LNHDA and CDR2 SQIVND come from the germline V gene (reference sequence).

The chain couples TRBV9 to TRBJ1-2, with TRBD1 matching 10 bases. The V gene's germline CDR1 is SGDLS and CDR2 YYNGEE. The V and J ends lost 4 bases and 1 base, in that order; junction bases with no gene match: 10. CDR3 length equals 17 residues. CDR3 protein: CASSRRDRGEFNYGYTF. CDR3 coding DNA: TGTGCCAGCAGCCGACGGGACAGGGGTGAATTTAACTATGGCTACACCTTC.

CDR3 region: CASRPIAGVSSYNEQFF. The CDR3 bases are TGTGCCAGCAGACCAATAGCGGGGGTTTCATCCTACAATGAGCAGTTCTTC. This sequence joins TRBV3-1 (or the pseudogene TRBV3-2) and TRBJ2-1, with 9 positions matching TRBD2. V gave up 6 bases and J gave up 1 base; unmatched junction bases: 10. CDR3 size: 17 residues. CDR1 and CDR2 from the germline V gene are LGHDT and YNNKEL (reference sequence).

The V call is TRBV2, the J call TRBJ2-1; TRBD1 aligns across 11 bases. The CDR3 has 15 amino acids. Losses at the gene ends were 5 bases for V and 8 bases for J; bases not matched to a gene: 8. CDR1 SNHLY and CDR2 FYNNEI come from the germline V gene. The CDR3 loop is CASSFRDRGFDEQFF. CDR3 nucleotides: TGTGCCAGCAGTTTCCGGGACAGGGGGTTCGATGAGCAGTTCTTC. Together with reference TRBV2 and TRBJ2-1, the CDR3 gives the full variable domain: EPEVTQTPSHQVTQMGQEVILRCVPISNHLYFYWYRQILGQKVEFLVSFYNNEISEKSEIFDDQFSVERPDGSNFTLKIRSTKLEDSAMYFCASSFRDRGFDEQFFGPGTRLTVL.

CDR3 coding DNA: TGTGCCAGCGGCCGGGACAGACGAGAGACCCAGTACTTC. Protein sequence: CASGRDRRETQYF. The chain recombines TRBV18 with TRBJ2-5, with 7 nucleotides matching TRBD1. CDR3 size: 13 residues. V lost 8 bases to trimming and J lost 4 bases; unmatched junction nucleotides: 7. Germline CDR1 is KGHSH and CDR2 is LQKENI.

As DNA, the CDR3 is TGTGCCAGCAGCCTAGGGACATTAAACACTGAAGCTTTCTTT. This codes for CASSLGTLNTEAFF. The V gene is TRBV9, the J gene TRBJ1-1; tentative D call: TRBD1 (6 bases). This CDR3 is 14 amino acids long. The germline V and J ends were trimmed by 4 bases and 2 bases, with 12 bases remaining between them. Germline V CDR1 and CDR2: SGDLS, YYNGEE.

This chain links TRBV6-2 or TRBV6-3 with TRBJ1-1; 7 bases are a match to TRBD1. The CDR3 covers 16 residues. Germline V CDR1 and CDR2: MNHEY, SVGEGT. Trimming took 0 bases from V and 5 from J; bases not matched to a gene: 9. This CDR3 is CASSYSRRQGGTEAFF. The CDR3 coding sequence is TGTGCCAGCAGTTACTCGAGGAGACAGGGTGGGACTGAAGCTTTCTTT.

Here the CDR3 reads CASSQEVEASRPPFF. As DNA, the CDR3 is TGCGCCAGCAGCCAAGAGGTCGAGGCAAGTCGGCCGCCTTTCTTT. The chain carries TRBV4-3 and TRBJ1-1; D uncertain. The germline gives CDR1 LGHNA, CDR2 YSLEER. Trimming shortened V by 0 bases and J by 12 bases, and 20 bases separated the two germline ends. The CDR3 has 15 amino acids.

This clone has just a few counts. The chain has TRBV4-3 and TRBJ1-5; D is uncertain. V lost 0 bases, J lost 3 bases, and 12 bases lay in between. The CDR3 covers 16 residues. Germline assignment: CDR1 LGHNA and CDR2 YSLEER. CDR3: CASSQERLRYNQPQHF. The CDR3 DNA reads TGCGCCAGCAGCCAAGAAAGGTTGCGGTACAATCAGCCCCAGCATTTT.

The chain is built from TRBV10-3 and TRBJ1-1; a possible D gene is TRBD1 (5 bases). The V end was cut by 6 bases, the J end by 5 bases, with 16 bases between. CDR1 and CDR2 (germline): ENHRY, SYGVKD. The CDR3 is 14 amino acids. The CDR3 nucleotides read TGTGCCATCAGCCCCGGGGGGATCGATACTGAAGCTTTCTTT. Protein product: CAISPGGIDTEAFF.

The V gene is TRBV10-3, the J gene TRBJ1-3; no firm D call. The CDR3 has 14 amino acids. In germline, CDR1 is ENHRY, CDR2 SYGVKD. With 6 bases removed from V and 4 bases from J, the gap between germline ends came to 13 bases. As DNA, the CDR3 is TGTGCCATCAGCGGATATGGGCAGGGAAACACCATATATTTT. Amino acids: CAISGYGQGNTIYF.

The count of this clone is one. CDR3 in DNA: TGTGCCAGCAGTCTCGGGACAGGGGTCAATCAGCCCCAGCATTTT. It yields the protein CASSLGTGVNQPQHF. V and J are TRBV6-5 and TRBJ1-5; 10 nucleotides align to TRBD1. The CDR3 sequence is 15 residues long. V lost 5 bases and J lost 3; bases outside the gene matches: 4. Germline V gene data show CDR1 as MNHEY and CDR2 as SVGAGI.

The rearrangement joins TRBV7-2 to TRBJ1-2; 8 nucleotides align to TRBD1. J was trimmed by 8 bases and V by 3 bases; bases with no gene match: 17. The CDR3 spans 17 residues. Germline V gives CDR1 SGHTA, CDR2 FQGNSA. CDR3 nucleotide sequence: TGTGCCAGCAGCTTCGGGGTCTTCGGACAGGGCTTTGGAGGCTACACCTTC. This gives the protein CASSFGVFGQGFGGYTF.